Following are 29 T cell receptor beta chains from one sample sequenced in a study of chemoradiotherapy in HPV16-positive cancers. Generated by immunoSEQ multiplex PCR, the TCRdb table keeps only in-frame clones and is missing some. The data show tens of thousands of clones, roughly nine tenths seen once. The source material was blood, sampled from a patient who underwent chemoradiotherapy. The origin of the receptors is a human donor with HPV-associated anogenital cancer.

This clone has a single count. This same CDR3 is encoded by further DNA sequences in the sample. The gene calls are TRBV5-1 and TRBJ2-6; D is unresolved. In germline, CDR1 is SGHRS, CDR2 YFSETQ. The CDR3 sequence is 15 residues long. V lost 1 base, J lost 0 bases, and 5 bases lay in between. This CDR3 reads CASSLKDSGANVLTF. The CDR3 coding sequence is TGCGCCAGCAGCTTGAAAGACTCTGGGGCCAACGTCCTGACTTTC.

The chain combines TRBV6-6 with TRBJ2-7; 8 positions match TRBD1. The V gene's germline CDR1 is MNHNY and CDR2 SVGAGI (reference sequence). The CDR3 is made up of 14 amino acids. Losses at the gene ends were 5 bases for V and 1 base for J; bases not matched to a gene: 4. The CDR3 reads CASSDRQGSYEQYF. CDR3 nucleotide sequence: TGTGCCAGCAGTGACCGACAGGGGTCCTACGAGCAGTACTTC.

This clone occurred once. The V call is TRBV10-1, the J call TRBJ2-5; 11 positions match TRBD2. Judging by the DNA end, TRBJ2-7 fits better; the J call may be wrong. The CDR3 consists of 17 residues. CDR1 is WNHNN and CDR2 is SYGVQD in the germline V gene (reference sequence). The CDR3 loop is CASSALVAGGPGYEQYF. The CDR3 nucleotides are TGCGCCAGCAGTGCCCTGGTAGCGGGAGGGCCGGGTTACGAGCAGTACTTC.

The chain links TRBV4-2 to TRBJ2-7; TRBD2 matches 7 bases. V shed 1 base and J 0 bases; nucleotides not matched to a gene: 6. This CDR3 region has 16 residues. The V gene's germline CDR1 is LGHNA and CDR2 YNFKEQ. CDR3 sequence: CASSQGGGLSSYEQYF. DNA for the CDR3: TGTGCCAGCAGCCAAGGGGGAGGGCTCAGCTCCTACGAGCAGTACTTC.

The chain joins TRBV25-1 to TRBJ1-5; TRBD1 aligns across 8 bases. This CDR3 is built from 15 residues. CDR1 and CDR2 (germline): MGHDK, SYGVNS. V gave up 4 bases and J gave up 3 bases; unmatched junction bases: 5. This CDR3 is CASSGRQGPNQPQHF. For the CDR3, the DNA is TGTGCCAGCAGTGGCCGACAGGGGCCCAATCAGCCCCAGCATTTT.

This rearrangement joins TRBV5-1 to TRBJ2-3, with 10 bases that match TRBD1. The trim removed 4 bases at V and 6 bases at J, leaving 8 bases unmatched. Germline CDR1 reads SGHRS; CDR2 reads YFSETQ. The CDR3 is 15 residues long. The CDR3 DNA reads TGCGCCAGCAGCCCCACCGGGACAGGGGCGGATACGCAGTATTTT. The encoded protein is CASSPTGTGADTQYF.

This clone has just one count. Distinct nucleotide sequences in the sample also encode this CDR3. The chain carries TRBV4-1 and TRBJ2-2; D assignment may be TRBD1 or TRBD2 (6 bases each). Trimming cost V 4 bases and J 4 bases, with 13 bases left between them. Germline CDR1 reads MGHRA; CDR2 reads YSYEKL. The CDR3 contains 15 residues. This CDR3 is CASSRGGQGTGELFF. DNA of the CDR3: TGCGCCAGCAGCCGAGGGGGGCAGGGCACCGGGGAGCTGTTTTTT.

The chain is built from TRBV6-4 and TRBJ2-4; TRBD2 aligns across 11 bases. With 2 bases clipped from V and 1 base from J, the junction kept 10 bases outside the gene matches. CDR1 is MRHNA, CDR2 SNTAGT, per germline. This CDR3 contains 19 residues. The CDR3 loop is CASSDLGLAEPRAKNIQYF. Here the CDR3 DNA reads TGTGCCAGCAGTGACCTGGGACTAGCGGAACCCCGGGCCAAAAACATTCAGTACTTC.

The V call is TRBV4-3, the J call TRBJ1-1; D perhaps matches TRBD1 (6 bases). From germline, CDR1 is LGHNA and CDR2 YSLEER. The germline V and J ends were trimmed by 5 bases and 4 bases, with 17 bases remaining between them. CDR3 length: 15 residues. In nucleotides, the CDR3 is TGCGCCAGCAGCTGGGACAATCGGGAGAGCACTGAAGCTTTCTTT. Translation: CASSWDNRESTEAFF.

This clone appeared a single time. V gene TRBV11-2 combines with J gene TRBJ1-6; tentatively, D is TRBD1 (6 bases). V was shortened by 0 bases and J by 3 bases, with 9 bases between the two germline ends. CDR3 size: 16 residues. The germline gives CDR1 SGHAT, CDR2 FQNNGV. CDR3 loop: CASSLESGHYNSPLHF. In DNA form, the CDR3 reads TGTGCCAGCAGCTTAGAATCGGGACACTATAATTCACCCCTCCACTTT.

Here the CDR3 reads CASSQAQGSEQFF. The CDR3 bases are TGTGCCAGCAGCCAAGCACAGGGAAGTGAGCAGTTCTTC. V and J are TRBV14 and TRBJ2-1; tentative D call: TRBD1 (6 bases). Germline CDR1 is SGHDN and CDR2 is FVKESK. Trimming shortened V by 1 base and J by 9 bases, and 10 bases separated the two germline ends. There are 13 residues in the CDR3.

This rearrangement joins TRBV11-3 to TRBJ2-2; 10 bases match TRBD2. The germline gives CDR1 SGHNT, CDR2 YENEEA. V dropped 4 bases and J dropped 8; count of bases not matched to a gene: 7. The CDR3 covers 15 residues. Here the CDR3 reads CASSWKREGPGELFF. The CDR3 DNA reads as TGTGCCAGCAGCTGGAAGCGGGAGGGCCCTGGGGAGCTGTTTTTT.

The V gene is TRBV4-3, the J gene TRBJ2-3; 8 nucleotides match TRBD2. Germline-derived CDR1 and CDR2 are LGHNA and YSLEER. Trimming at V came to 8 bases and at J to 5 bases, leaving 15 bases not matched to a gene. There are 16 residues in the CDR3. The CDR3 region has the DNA TGCGCCAGCCCAAAGGAAGAGCGGGAGAAAAGAGATACGCAGTATTTT. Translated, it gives CASPKEEREKRDTQYF.

In DNA form, the CDR3 reads TGTGCCAGCAGTGGGGGAGGAGGATCTCTCTCCTACGAGCAGTACTTC. This sequence encodes CASSGGGGSLSYEQYF. V usage is TRBV2 and J usage is TRBJ2-7; D may be TRBD2 (6 bases). The V and J ends lost 4 bases and 0 bases respectively, with 16 bases between them. There are 16 residues in the CDR3. CDR1 is SNHLY and CDR2 is FYNNEI in the germline V gene. Full variable domain (outside the CDR3, taken from reference TRBV2 and TRBJ2-7): EPEVTQTPSHQVTQMGQEVILRCVPISNHLYFYWYRQILGQKVEFLVSFYNNEISEKSEIFDDQFSVERPDGSNFTLKIRSTKLEDSAMYFCASSGGGGSLSYEQYFGPGTRLTVT.

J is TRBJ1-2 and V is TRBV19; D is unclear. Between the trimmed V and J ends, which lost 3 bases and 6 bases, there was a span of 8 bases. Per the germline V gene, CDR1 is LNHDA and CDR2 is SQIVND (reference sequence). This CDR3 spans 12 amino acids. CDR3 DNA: TGTGCCAGTAGTATGTCGGGCGATGGCTACACCTTC. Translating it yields CASSMSGDGYTF. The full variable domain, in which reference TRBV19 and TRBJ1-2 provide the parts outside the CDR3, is DGGITQSPKYLFRKEGQNVTLSCEQNLNHDAMYWYRQDPGQGLRLIYYSQIVNDFQKGDIAEGYSVSREKKESFPLTVTSAQKNPTAFYLCASSMSGDGYTFGSGTRLTVV.

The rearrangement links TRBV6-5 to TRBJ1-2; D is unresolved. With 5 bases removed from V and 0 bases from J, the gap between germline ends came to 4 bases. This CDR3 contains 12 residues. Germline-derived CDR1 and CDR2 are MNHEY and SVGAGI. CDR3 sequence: CASSHPNYGYTF. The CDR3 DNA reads TGTGCCAGCAGTCACCCTAACTATGGCTACACCTTC.

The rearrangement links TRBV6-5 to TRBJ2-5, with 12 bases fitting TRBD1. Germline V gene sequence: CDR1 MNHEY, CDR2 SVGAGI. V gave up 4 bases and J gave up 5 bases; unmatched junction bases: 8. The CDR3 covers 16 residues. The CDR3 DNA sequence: TGTGCCAGCAGTTCCAGTCCGGGACAGGGGGCGGAGACCCAGTACTTC. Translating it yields CASSSSPGQGAETQYF.

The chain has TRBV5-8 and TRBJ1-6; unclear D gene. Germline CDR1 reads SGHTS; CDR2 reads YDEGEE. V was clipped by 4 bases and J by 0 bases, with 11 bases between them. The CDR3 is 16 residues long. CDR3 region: CASSRTGSSYNSPLHF. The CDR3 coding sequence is TGTGCCAGCAGCCGGACGGGAAGCTCCTATAATTCACCCCTCCACTTT.

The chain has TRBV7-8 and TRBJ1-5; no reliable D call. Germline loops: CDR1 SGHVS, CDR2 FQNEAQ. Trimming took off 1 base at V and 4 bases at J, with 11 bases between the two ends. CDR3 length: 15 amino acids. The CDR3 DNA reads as TGTGCCAGCAGCTTAGTTGGCAGAAAAAATCAGCCCCAGCATTTT. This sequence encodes CASSLVGRKNQPQHF.

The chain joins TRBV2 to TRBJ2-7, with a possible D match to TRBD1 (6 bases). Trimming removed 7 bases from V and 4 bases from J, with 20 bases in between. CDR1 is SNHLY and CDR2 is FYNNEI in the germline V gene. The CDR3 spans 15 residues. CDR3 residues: CASTPGTQPFYEQYF. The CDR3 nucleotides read TGTGCCAGCACCCCTGGGACACAGCCTTTTTACGAGCAGTACTTC.

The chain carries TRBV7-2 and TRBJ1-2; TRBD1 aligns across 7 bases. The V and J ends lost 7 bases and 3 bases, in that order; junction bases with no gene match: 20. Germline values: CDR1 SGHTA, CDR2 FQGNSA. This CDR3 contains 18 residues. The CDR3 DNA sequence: TGTGCCAGCACCCTCCGCCGGCCCTCGTTGACAGGGCACTATGGCTACACCTTC. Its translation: CASTLRRPSLTGHYGYTF.

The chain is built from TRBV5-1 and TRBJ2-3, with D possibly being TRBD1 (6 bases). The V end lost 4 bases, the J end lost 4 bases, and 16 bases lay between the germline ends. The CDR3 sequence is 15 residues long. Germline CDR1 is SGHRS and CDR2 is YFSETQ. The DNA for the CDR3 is TGCGCCAGCAGCCCTGAGTCCAGGGGCCCAGATACGCAGTATTTT. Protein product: CASSPESRGPDTQYF.

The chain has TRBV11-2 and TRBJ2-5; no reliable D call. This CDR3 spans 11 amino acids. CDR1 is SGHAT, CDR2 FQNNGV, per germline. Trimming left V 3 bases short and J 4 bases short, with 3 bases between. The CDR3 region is CASSFTETQYF. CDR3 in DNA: TGTGCCAGCAGCTTTACAGAGACCCAGTACTTC. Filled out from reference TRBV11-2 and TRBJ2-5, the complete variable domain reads EAGVAQSPRYKIIEKRQSVAFWCNPISGHATLYWYQQILGQGPKLLIQFQNNGVVDDSQLPKDRFSAERLKGVDSTLKIQPAKLEDSAVYLCASSFTETQYFGPGTRLLVL.

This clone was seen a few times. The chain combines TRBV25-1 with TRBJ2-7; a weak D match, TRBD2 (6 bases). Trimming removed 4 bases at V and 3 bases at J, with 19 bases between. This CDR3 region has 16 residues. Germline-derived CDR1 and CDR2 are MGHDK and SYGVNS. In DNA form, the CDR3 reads TGTGCCAGCAGTGGAGGACACGGGAGTAGGTTCTACGAGCAGTACTTC. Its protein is CASSGGHGSRFYEQYF.

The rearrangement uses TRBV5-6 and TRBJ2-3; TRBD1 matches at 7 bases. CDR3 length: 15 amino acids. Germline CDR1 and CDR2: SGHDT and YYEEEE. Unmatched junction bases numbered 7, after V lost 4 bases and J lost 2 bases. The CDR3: CASSTTGIHTDTQYF. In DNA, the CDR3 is TGTGCCAGCAGCACGACAGGGATACACACAGATACGCAGTATTTT.

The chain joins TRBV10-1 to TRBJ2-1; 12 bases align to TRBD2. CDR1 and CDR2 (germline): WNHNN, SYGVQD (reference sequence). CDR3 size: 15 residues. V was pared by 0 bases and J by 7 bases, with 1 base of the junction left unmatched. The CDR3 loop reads CASSESGTSGNEQFF. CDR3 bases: TGCGCCAGCAGTGAGTCCGGGACTAGCGGGAATGAGCAGTTCTTC.

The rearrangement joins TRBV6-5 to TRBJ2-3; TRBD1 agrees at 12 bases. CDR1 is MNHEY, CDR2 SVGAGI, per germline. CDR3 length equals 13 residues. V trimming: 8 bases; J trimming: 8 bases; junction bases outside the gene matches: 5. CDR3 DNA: TGTGCCAGCGGGGACAGGGGGCAAGGTACGCAGTATTTT. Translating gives CASGDRGQGTQYF.

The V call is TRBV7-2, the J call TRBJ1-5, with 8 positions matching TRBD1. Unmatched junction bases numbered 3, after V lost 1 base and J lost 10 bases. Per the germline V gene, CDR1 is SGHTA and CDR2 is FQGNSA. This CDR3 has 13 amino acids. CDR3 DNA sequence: TGTGCCAGCAGCTTAGGGACAGGGTATCCCCAGCATTTT. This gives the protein CASSLGTGYPQHF.

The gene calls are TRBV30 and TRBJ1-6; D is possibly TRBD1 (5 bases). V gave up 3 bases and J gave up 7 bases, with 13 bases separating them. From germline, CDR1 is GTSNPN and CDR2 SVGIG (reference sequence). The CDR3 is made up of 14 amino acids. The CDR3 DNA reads TGTGCCTGGAGCGAAGGGGCCGGGAATTCACCCCTCCACTTT. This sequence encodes CAWSEGAGNSPLHF.